Each of the 31 T cell receptor beta chains below was sequenced from the same sample in a study of blood T cell repertoires in COVID-19. The assay was immunoSEQ multiplex PCR, and TCRdb's table has in-frame clones only and misses some. The table includes 100,000 to 150,000 clones, around 76% detected once. Input material: peripheral blood. All receptors come from a man in his sixties with acute or convalescent COVID-19.

This chain connects TRBV12-5 to TRBJ1-4; 7 bases line up with TRBD1. The CDR3 has 14 amino acids. Germline V CDR1 and CDR2: LGHNT, FRNRAP. V gave up 2 bases and J gave up 8 bases; unmatched junction bases: 5. The CDR3 DNA is TGTGCTAGTGGTTTGACAGGGGCGAAGGAAAAACTGTTTTTT. Translation gives CASGLTGAKEKLFF.

The chain uses TRBV7-8 and TRBJ2-1, with a tentative D call TRBD1 (6 bases). The CDR3 is 13 residues long. The ends were cut back, 5 bases at V and 8 bases at J, with 13 bases in the middle. Germline values: CDR1 SGHVS, CDR2 FQNEAQ. The CDR3 DNA follows: TGTGCCAGCAGCCGAAACCCAGGGGATGAGCAGTTCTTC. Residues: CASSRNPGDEQFF.

The chain links TRBV2 to TRBJ1-6; the match to TRBD1 covers 7 bases. Trimming removed 6 bases from V and 5 bases from J; junction bases left unmatched: 10. Germline V CDR1 and CDR2: SNHLY, FYNNEI. The CDR3 has 16 amino acids. For the CDR3, the DNA is TGTGCCAGCAGCCTCAGAGGGGGCAGGGATAATTCACCCCTCCACTTT. Translating it yields CASSLRGGRDNSPLHF.

The chain employs TRBV24-1 and TRBJ2-5; TRBD1 aligns across 7 bases. CDR1 KGHDR and CDR2 SFDVKD come from the germline V gene. V was clipped by 9 bases and J by 2 bases; unmatched bases: 11. The CDR3 is 15 residues long. The CDR3 here is CATSGTVSNQETQYF. The CDR3 DNA reads TGTGCCACCTCTGGGACAGTTTCGAATCAAGAGACCCAGTACTTC.

The V call is TRBV19, the J call TRBJ1-5, with D maybe TRBD1 (6 bases). Germline V CDR1 and CDR2: LNHDA, SQIVND (reference sequence). CDR3 length: 16 amino acids. The V gene lost 4 bases and the J gene lost 1 base, with 14 bases spanning the gap. CDR3 residues: CASSTKIRGSNQPQHF. The CDR3, as DNA: TGTGCCAGTAGTACTAAAATCAGGGGAAGCAATCAGCCCCAGCATTTT.

The V gene is TRBV24-1, the J gene TRBJ2-3; D is possibly TRBD1 (7 bases). CDR1 and CDR2 (germline): KGHDR, SFDVKD. This CDR3 is 19 amino acids long. Between the trimmed V and J ends, which lost 4 bases and 1 base, there was a span of 23 bases. The CDR3 nucleotides read TGTGCCACCAGTGACCAGGGCGGGGACAGCCAAAGGGGCACAGATACGCAGTATTTT. Translating gives CATSDQGGDSQRGTDTQYF.

The table lists this clone with a count of one. DNA of the CDR3: TGTGCCAGTAGTGCTGGACAGGGAACTTTAAACATTCAGTACTTC. Translation: CASSAGQGTLNIQYF. The chain has TRBV19 and TRBJ2-4, with 8 bases identical to TRBD1. Per germline, CDR1 LNHDA and CDR2 SQIVND (reference sequence). V lost 5 bases, J lost 6 bases, and 9 bases stayed unmatched. The CDR3 is 15 residues long.

This clone showed up just a few times. The chain combines TRBV6-5 with TRBJ1-4, with a possible D match to TRBD1 (5 bases). The V gene lost 4 bases and the J gene lost 12 bases, with 18 bases spanning the gap. Looked up from germline, CDR1 is MNHEY and CDR2 is SVGAGI. The CDR3 length is 14 residues. The CDR3 region has the DNA TGTGCCAGCAGTTCCAGATGGGGGAGGGAGGAACTGTTTTTT. As protein: CASSSRWGREELFF.

The gene calls are TRBV3-1 (or the pseudogene TRBV3-2) and TRBJ2-1, with D possibly being TRBD2 (5 bases). The CDR3 totals 15 residues. Trimming took off 3 bases at V and 9 bases at J, with 18 bases between the two ends. Germline-derived CDR1 and CDR2 are LGHDT and YNNKEL (reference sequence). Written as DNA, the CDR3 is TGTGCCAGCAGCCAGATACCAAGGACTTCCGCTGAGCAGTTCTTC. It yields the protein CASSQIPRTSAEQFF.

A few counts support this clone. V and J are TRBV28 and TRBJ1-2, with D perhaps matching TRBD1 (5 bases). The CDR3 has 14 amino acids. Germline CDR1 and CDR2: MDHEN and SYDVKM. Deletions cut 6 bases from V and 8 bases from J, with 19 bases between. In DNA, the CDR3 is TGTGCCAGCAGAGTAGCCGGGACTTCAGGAGGCTACACCTTC. This translates into CASRVAGTSGGYTF.

CDR3 nucleotide sequence: TGTGCCAGCAGTATAAGTAGTGGGACTAGCGGGGGCACAGATACGCAGTATTTT. Translated: CASSISSGTSGGTDTQYF. The V call is TRBV27, the J call TRBJ2-3; 13 nucleotides match TRBD2. CDR3 length equals 18 residues. Germline V gives CDR1 MNHEY, CDR2 SMNVEV (reference sequence). The V gene end was trimmed by 5 bases and the J gene end by 1 base; junction bases not matched to a gene: 9.

The chain couples TRBV28 to TRBJ1-2; 7 nucleotides line up with TRBD1. Germline-derived CDR1 and CDR2 are MDHEN and SYDVKM. The J segment lost 4 bases and the V segment lost 7 bases, leaving 15 bases of the junction unmatched. This CDR3 has 16 amino acids. For the CDR3, the DNA is TGTGCCAGCACGGGGTCGGGGACAGTAGGGCTCTATGGCTACACCTTC. This gives the protein CASTGSGTVGLYGYTF.

The chain uses TRBV5-4 and TRBJ2-5, with TRBD2 identical over 8 bases. Germline CDR1 SGHNT, CDR2 YYREEE (reference sequence). The CDR3 totals 16 residues. The J segment lost 5 bases and the V segment lost 3 bases, leaving 12 bases of the junction unmatched. This CDR3 reads CASSSGLAGRLETQYF. The CDR3 DNA is TGTGCCAGCAGCTCTGGTTTAGCGGGAAGATTGGAGACCCAGTACTTC.

The chain combines TRBV11-3 with TRBJ2-2, with D possibly being TRBD1 (6 bases). V dropped 5 bases and J dropped 8 bases, with 15 bases sitting between them. This CDR3 is built from 14 residues. Germline CDR1 SGHNT, CDR2 YENEEA. The CDR3 DNA is TGTGCCAGCAGCCCTCGGACAGCCCTAGGGGAGCTGTTTTTT. This translates into CASSPRTALGELFF.

The gene calls are TRBV10-1 and TRBJ2-7; a possible D gene is TRBD1 (5 bases). The germline V and J ends were trimmed by 6 bases and 5 bases, with 14 bases remaining between them. The CDR3 length is 13 residues. Germline CDR1 reads WNHNN; CDR2 reads SYGVQD (reference sequence). The CDR3: CASSQGILNEQYF. The CDR3 DNA sequence: TGCGCCAGCAGCCAGGGAATTTTAAACGAGCAGTACTTC.

The chain has TRBV2 and TRBJ2-5; a possible D gene is TRBD1 (5 bases). V lost 7 bases and J 5 bases, leaving 11 bases between the germline ends. The germline CDR1 and CDR2 sequences are SNHLY and FYNNEI. The CDR3 length is 12 residues. CDR3 sequence reads: CASTRAYETQYF. In DNA, the CDR3 is TGTGCCAGCACCAGGGCTTACGAGACCCAGTACTTC.

The V and J genes are TRBV5-1 and TRBJ1-4; perhaps TRBD1 as D (6 bases). The CDR3 is made up of 15 amino acids. Trimming stripped 4 bases from V and 5 bases from J, with 15 bases between. Germline CDR1 SGHRS, CDR2 YFSETQ. This chain's CDR3 is CASSNQGPSNEKLFF. CDR3 sequence (DNA): TGCGCCAGCAGCAACCAGGGGCCCTCGAATGAAAAACTGTTTTTT.

V usage is TRBV28 and J usage is TRBJ1-2; D unresolved. The CDR3 spans 14 residues. In germline, CDR1 is MDHEN, CDR2 SYDVKM. V dropped 2 bases and J dropped 0 bases, with 7 bases sitting between them. For the CDR3, the DNA is TGTGCCAGCAGTTTAGGCGGCCCTAACTATGGCTACACCTTC. This codes for CASSLGGPNYGYTF.

As DNA, the CDR3 is TGTGCCAGTGGACAGCTAAATGAAAAACTGTTTTTT. It translates to CASGQLNEKLFF. The chain employs TRBV9 and TRBJ1-4; maybe TRBD1 (6 bases). V was trimmed by 8 bases and J by 5 bases, leaving 10 bases between them. The CDR3 runs to 12 residues. Germline V CDR1 and CDR2: SGDLS, YYNGEE.

The chain recombines TRBV6-5 with TRBJ1-1; 10 bases map to TRBD1. Unmatched junction bases numbered 4, after V lost 8 bases and J lost 1 base. Germline V gene lookup returns CDR1 MNHEY and CDR2 SVGAGI. CDR3 length: 14 residues. The CDR3 bases are TGTGCCAGCGGACGGACAGGGGGGAACACTGAAGCTTTCTTT. This sequence encodes CASGRTGGNTEAFF.

The V and J genes are TRBV7-2 and TRBJ2-4; 7 bases are a match to TRBD1. The CDR3 is made up of 15 amino acids. After removal of 6 bases from V and 1 base from J, the junction contained 6 bases not matched to a gene. Germline assignment: CDR1 SGHTA and CDR2 FQGNSA. CDR3: CASRTTRGAKNIQYF. In nucleotides, the CDR3 is TGTGCCAGCAGGACTACCAGGGGGGCCAAAAACATTCAGTACTTC.

The rearrangement links TRBV7-9 to TRBJ1-1; no definite D call. CDR3 size: 13 residues. Trimming took 5 bases from V and 1 from J, leaving 8 bases between them. The germline gives CDR1 SEHNR, CDR2 FQNEAQ (reference sequence). CDR3 in amino acids: CASSQPGNTEAFF. CDR3 DNA: TGTGCCAGCAGCCAACCAGGGAACACTGAAGCTTTCTTT.

The chain is built from TRBV19 and TRBJ2-1; 9 bases align to TRBD2. This CDR3 is 15 amino acids long. After removal of 5 bases from V and 4 bases from J, the junction contained 6 bases not matched to a gene. Per the germline V gene, CDR1 is LNHDA and CDR2 is SQIVND (reference sequence). The CDR3: CASSPFSGRYNEQFF. In DNA, the CDR3 is TGTGCCAGTAGTCCTTTTAGCGGGAGATACAATGAGCAGTTCTTC. The variable domain in full, with the rest retrieved from reference TRBV19 and TRBJ2-1, is DGGITQSPKYLFRKEGQNVTLSCEQNLNHDAMYWYRQDPGQGLRLIYYSQIVNDFQKGDIAEGYSVSREKKESFPLTVTSAQKNPTAFYLCASSPFSGRYNEQFFGPGTRLTVL.

The CDR3 loop is CSVQKSSSYNEQFF. CDR3 coding DNA: TGCAGCGTTCAAAAGTCGAGCTCCTACAATGAGCAGTTCTTC. The chain links TRBV29-1 to TRBJ2-1; D ambiguous. With 5 bases removed from V and 0 bases from J, the gap between germline ends came to 11 bases. Germline CDR1 and CDR2: SQVTM and ANQGSEA. The length of the CDR3 is 14 residues.

The chain recombines TRBV30 with TRBJ1-1; a possible D gene is TRBD1 (6 bases). The CDR3 contains 13 residues. Trimming cost V 3 bases and J 4 bases, with 12 bases left between them. Germline values: CDR1 GTSNPN, CDR2 SVGIG (reference sequence). The chain's CDR3 is CAWRLQGGTEAFF. Written as DNA, the CDR3 is TGTGCCTGGAGGTTACAGGGTGGCACTGAAGCTTTCTTT. The whole variable domain, remainder taken from reference TRBV30 and TRBJ1-1, is SQTIHQWPATLVQPVGSPLSLECTVEGTSNPNLYWYRQAAGRGLQLLFYSVGIGQISSEVPQNLSASRPQDRQFILSSKKLLLSDSGFYLCAWRLQGGTEAFFGQGTRLTVV.

The genes are TRBV2 and TRBJ1-1; TRBD1 matches at 7 bases. From germline, CDR1 is SNHLY and CDR2 FYNNEI. The CDR3 covers 12 residues. The J segment lost 6 bases and the V segment lost 8 bases, leaving 6 bases of the junction unmatched. The CDR3 sequence is CASLQGMAEAFF. As DNA, the CDR3 is TGTGCCAGCCTACAGGGGATGGCTGAAGCTTTCTTT.

The chain has TRBV30 and TRBJ2-5, with D unresolved. Deletions cut 7 bases from V and 6 bases from J, with 15 bases between. CDR3 length: 12 residues. CDR1 and CDR2 from the germline V gene are GTSNPN and SVGIG (reference sequence). In nucleotides, the CDR3 is TGTGCCTCCGACGACGGGTATCAGACCCAGTACTTC. Its translation is CASDDGYQTQYF.

This sequence joins TRBV7-2 and TRBJ2-2, with 7 bases aligning to TRBD1. The CDR3 consists of 15 residues. Germline V CDR1 and CDR2: SGHTA, FQGNSA. J lost 9 bases, V lost 6 bases, and 13 bases had no gene match. The CDR3 region has the DNA TGTGCCAGCAGTCCTTCTACAGGGGCCCCCCGGGAGCTGTTTTTT. It codes for CASSPSTGAPRELFF. The variable domain in full, with the rest retrieved from reference TRBV7-2 and TRBJ2-2, is GAGVSQSPSNKVTEKGKDVELRCDPISGHTALYWYRQSLGQGLEFLIYFQGNSAPDKSGLPSDRFSAERTGGSVSTLTIQRTQQEDSAVYLCASSPSTGAPRELFFGEGSRLTVL.

The genes are TRBV19 and TRBJ2-3; D is possibly TRBD2 (5 bases). The CDR3 runs to 15 residues. The germline V and J ends were trimmed by 2 bases and 1 base, with 10 bases remaining between them. CDR1 and CDR2 from the germline V gene are LNHDA and SQIVND (reference sequence). The chain's CDR3 is CASSILAGRTDTQYF. The CDR3 nucleotides read TGTGCCAGTAGTATACTGGCGGGTCGCACAGATACGCAGTATTTT.

This clone was seen a few times. The rearrangement links TRBV2 to TRBJ1-2, with 10 bases lining up with TRBD1. The ends lost 2 bases at V and 4 bases at J; junction bases unmatched: 10. The V gene's germline CDR1 is SNHLY and CDR2 FYNNEI. This CDR3 is 17 amino acids long. CDR3 sequence reads: CASSEPGQGILLYGYTF. As DNA, the CDR3 is TGTGCCAGCAGTGAACCGGGACAGGGGATACTCCTCTATGGCTACACCTTC.

This clone was counted between two and nine times. The V gene is TRBV3-1 (or the pseudogene TRBV3-2), the J gene TRBJ2-7, with D maybe TRBD1 (7 bases). V lost 1 base to trimming and J lost 3 bases, with 19 bases between them. Germline assignment: CDR1 LGHDT and CDR2 YNNKEL (reference sequence). The CDR3 is made up of 17 amino acids. CDR3 sequence: CASSQGTSGGTDYEQYF. Here the CDR3 DNA reads TGTGCCAGCAGCCAAGGGACCTCTGGGGGGACAGACTACGAGCAGTACTTC.